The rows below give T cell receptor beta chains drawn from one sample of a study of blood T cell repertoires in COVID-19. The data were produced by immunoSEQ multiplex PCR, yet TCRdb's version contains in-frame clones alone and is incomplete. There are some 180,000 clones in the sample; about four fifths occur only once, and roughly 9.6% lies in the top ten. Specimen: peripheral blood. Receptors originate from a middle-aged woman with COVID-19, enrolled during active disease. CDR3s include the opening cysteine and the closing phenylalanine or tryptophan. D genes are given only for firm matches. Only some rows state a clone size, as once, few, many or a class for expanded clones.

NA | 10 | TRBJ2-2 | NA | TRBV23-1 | CASSHWELFF | TGCGCCAGCAGCCACTGGGAGCTGTTTTTT
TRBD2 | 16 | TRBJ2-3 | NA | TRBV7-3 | CASSPIGTREPDTQYF | TGTGCCAGCAGCCCAATAGGGACTAGGGAGCCAGATACGCAGTATTTT
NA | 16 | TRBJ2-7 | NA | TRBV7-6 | CASSLGLWEKGSEQYF | TGTGCCAGCAGCTTAGGTCTCTGGGAGAAAGGATCCGAGCAGTACTTC
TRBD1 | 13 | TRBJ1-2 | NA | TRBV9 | CASSDDRGYGYTF | TGTGCCAGCAGCGACGACAGGGGGTATGGCTACACCTTC
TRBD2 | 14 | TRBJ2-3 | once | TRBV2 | CASCISGSPDTQYF | TGTGCCAGCTGCATTAGCGGGAGCCCAGATACGCAGTATTTT
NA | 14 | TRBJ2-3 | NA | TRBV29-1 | CSVVLYFTTDTQYF | TGCAGCGTTGTATTGTACTTTACCACAGATACGCAGTATTTT
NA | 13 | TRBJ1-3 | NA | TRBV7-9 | CASSLLAVNTIYF | TGTGCCAGCAGCTTATTGGCCGTAAACACCATATATTTT
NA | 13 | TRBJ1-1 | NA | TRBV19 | CASSIQGWTEAFF | TGTGCCAGTAGTATACAGGGCTGGACTGAAGCTTTCTTT
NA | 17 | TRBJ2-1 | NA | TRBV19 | CASSIRVDRTFYNEQFF | TGTGCCAGTAGTATCCGGGTAGACAGGACCTTCTACAATGAGCAGTTCTTC
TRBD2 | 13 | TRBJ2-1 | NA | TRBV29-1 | CSVTSGGAIEQFF | TGCAGCGTGACTAGCGGGGGGGCCATTGAGCAGTTCTTC
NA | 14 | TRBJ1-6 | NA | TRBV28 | CASSVPGNNSPLHF | TGTGCCAGCTCCGTGCCGGGGAATAATTCACCCCTCCACTTT
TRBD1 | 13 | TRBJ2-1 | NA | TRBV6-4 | CASSGQGRNEQFF | TGTGCCAGCAGCGGACAGGGGAGGAATGAGCAGTTCTTC
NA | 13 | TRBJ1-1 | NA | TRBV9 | CASSVGGSTEAFF | TGTGCCAGCAGCGTAGGCGGCAGCACTGAAGCTTTCTTT
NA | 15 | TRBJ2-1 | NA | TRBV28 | CASLTTGQGKNEQFF | TGTGCCAGCCTGACCACAGGGCAGGGTAAGAATGAGCAGTTCTTC
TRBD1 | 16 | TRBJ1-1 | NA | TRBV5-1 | CASSPGGTGFFTEAFF | TGCGCCAGCAGCCCCGGTGGGACAGGGTTTTTCACTGAAGCTTTCTTT
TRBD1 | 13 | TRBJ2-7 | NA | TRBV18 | CASSPGTGGEQYF | TGTGCCAGCTCACCCGGGACAGGGGGCGAGCAGTACTTC
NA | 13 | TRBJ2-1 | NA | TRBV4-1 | CASSHAPGNEQFF | TGCGCCAGCAGCCACGCCCCGGGGAATGAGCAGTTCTTC
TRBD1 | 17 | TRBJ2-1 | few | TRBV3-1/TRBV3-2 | CASSQESPGQGINEQFF | TGTGCCAGCAGCCAAGAATCTCCGGGACAGGGGATCAATGAGCAGTTCTTC
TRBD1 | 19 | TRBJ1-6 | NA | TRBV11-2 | CASSLTSHRGFFYNSPLHF | TGTGCCAGCAGCCTCACCTCCCACAGGGGGTTTTTCTATAATTCACCCCTCCACTTT
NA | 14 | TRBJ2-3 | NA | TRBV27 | CASSPRQGTDTQYF | TGTGCCAGCAGTCCTCGACAGGGCACAGATACGCAGTATTTT
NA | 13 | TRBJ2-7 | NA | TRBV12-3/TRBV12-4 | CASSFLAIHEQYF | TGTGCCAGCAGTTTTTTGGCCATCCACGAGCAGTACTTC
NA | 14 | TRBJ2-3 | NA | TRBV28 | CASSFLSGTDTQYF | TGTGCCAGCAGTTTTTTGAGCGGTACAGATACGCAGTATTTT
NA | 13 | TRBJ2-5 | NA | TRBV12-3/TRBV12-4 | CASSPDGVVTQYF | TGTGCCAGCAGTCCCGACGGAGTTGTTACCCAGTACTTC
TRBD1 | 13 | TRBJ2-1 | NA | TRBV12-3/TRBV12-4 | CASSLPHTGDLFF | TGTGCCAGCAGTTTACCTCACACAGGGGATCTGTTCTTC
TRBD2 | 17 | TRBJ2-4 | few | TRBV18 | CASSPRGGELAKNIQYF | TGTGCCAGCTCACCCCGCGGGGGGGAATTAGCCAAAAACATTCAGTACTTC
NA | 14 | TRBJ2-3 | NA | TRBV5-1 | CASSLALGTDTQYF | TGCGCCAGCAGCTTAGCTTTGGGCACAGATACGCAGTATTTT
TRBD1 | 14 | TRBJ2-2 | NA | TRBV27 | CASSRDSPSGELFF | TGTGCCAGCAGTCGGGACAGCCCGTCCGGGGAGCTGTTTTTT